This T cell receptor beta chain was recorded in a study of Graves' ophthalmopathy and Graves' hyperthyroidism. Whole-study findings and limits: Forecasting of ophthalmopathy progression by the model achieved about 71% sensitivity and more than 72% specificity. Detected in blood as well were most expanded thyroid clonotypes with frequency above 0.001.

All donors with ophthalmopathy were recorded as having moderate-to-severe activity, CAS ≥3, NOSPECS ≥4 and a duration under 3 months. PBMCs were obtained from about 9.5 ml of fresh peripheral blood. Trimming left V 4 bases short and J 1 base short, with 7 bases between. CDR1 and CDR2 from the germline V gene are DFQATT and SNEGSKA (reference sequence). The CDR3 is made up of 12 amino acids. Many counts were recorded for this clonotype. Its antigen is still unknown. RNA transcripts provided the template for amplifying TCR beta CDR3 regions. HTBI-primed first-round RT-PCR preceded second-round multiplex PCR. TCRdb used MiXCR to reprocess the multiplex PCR reads, holding one entry per CDR3 protein. The sample lists about 660,000 distinct CDR3 sequences; 35% to 45% were seen once.

Sequencing was carried out using peripheral blood. The chain has TRBV20-1 and TRBJ1-1; D is possibly TRBD1 (6 bases). The clonotype originates from an adult man with Graves' ophthalmopathy. The CDR3 DNA reads TGCAGTGCTAAGACAGGGAACACTGAAGCTTTCTTT. Its protein product is CSAKTGNTEAFF.